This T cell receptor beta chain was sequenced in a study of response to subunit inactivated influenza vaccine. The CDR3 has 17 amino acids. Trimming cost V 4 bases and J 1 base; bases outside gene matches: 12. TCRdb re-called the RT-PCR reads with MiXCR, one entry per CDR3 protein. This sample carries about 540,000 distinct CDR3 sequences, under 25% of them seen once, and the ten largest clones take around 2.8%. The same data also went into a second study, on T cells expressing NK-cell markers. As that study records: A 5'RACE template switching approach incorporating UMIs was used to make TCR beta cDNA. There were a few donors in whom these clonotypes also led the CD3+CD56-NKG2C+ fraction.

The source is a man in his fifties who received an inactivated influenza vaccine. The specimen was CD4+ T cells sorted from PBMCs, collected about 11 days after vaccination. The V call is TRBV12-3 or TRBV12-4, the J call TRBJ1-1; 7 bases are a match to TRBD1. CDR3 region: CASSSRQGLGRNTEAFF. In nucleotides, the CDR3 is TGTGCCAGCAGTTCCCGACAGGGACTGGGGAGGAACACTGAAGCTTTCTTT.